The T cell receptor beta chain under discussion was sequenced for a study of shared clonotypes between healthy human individuals. Study-level points and caveats: Compared with clonotypes that all four donors shared, non-shared clonotypes had lower generation probabilities.

On this clone itself: Its antigen is still unknown.

An approximately 200 ng quantity of DNA, tens of thousands of T cell genomes, went into the sorted-subset replicate PCRs. Sequenced by immunoSEQ multiplex PCR; TCRdb stores in-frame clones only, minus some. The sample has roughly 1 million clones, around 76% seen once. The CDR3 covers 13 residues. Looked up from germline, CDR1 is SGHNT and CDR2 is YYREEE (reference sequence). Trimming cost V 4 bases and J 6 bases; bases outside gene matches: 3. This TCR was sampled from a man aged 18-30 years in good health. The V and J genes are TRBV5-4 and TRBJ2-5; 10 bases are shared with TRBD1. Sequencing was carried out using memory CD4+ T cells sorted from blood. Indicated subset: CD45RA-negative fraction. The CDR3: CASSRDRGQTQYF. CDR3 DNA: TGTGCCAGCAGCCGGGACAGGGGCCAGACCCAGTACTTC.